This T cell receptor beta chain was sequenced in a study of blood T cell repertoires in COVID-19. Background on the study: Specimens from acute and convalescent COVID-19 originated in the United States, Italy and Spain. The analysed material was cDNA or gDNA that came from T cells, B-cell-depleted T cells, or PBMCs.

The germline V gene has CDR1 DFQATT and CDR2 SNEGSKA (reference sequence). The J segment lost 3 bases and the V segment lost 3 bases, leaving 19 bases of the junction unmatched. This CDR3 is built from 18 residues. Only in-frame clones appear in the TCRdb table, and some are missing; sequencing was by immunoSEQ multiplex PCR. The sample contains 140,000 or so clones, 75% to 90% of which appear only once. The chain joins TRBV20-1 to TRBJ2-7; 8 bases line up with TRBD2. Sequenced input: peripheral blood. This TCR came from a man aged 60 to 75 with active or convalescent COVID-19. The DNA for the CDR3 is TGCAGTGCTAGTTCAGCGGGAGAGTCCTTTTTCGGGAGCTACGAGCAGTACTTC. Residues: CSASSAGESFFGSYEQYF.